Listed here are 21 T cell receptor beta chains from one sample, sequenced in a study of T cells in Graves' hyperthyroidism and ophthalmopathy. It was RNA transcripts that yielded the amplified TCR beta CDR3 regions. Initially, a first-round RT-PCR of the TCR CDR3 employed the HTBI primer set. TCRdb passed the multiplex PCR reads through MiXCR, listing each CDR3 protein once. Among hundreds of thousands of distinct CDR3 sequences, around 42% were seen once, and the ten largest hold just under 8.5%. Sequences were obtained from peripheral blood or thyroid tissue (not recorded which). Every receptor here comes from a woman under 30 with Graves' hyperthyroidism.

This clonotype is a singleton in its sample. V gene TRBV7-2 combines with J gene TRBJ1-2; TRBD1 matches at 7 bases. Germline V gene lookup returns CDR1 SGHTA and CDR2 FQGNSA. Losses at the gene ends were 3 bases for V and 0 bases for J; bases not matched to a gene: 7. The CDR3 has 16 residues. The CDR3 bases are TGTGCCAGCAGCTTTCGACGGGACAGCACTAACTATGGCTACACCTTC. Translation gives CASSFRRDSTNYGYTF.

In DNA, the CDR3 is TGTGCCATCAGTGCCGGCTCCGACAGCCAAGAGACCCAGTACTTC. Residues: CAISAGSDSQETQYF. This chain links TRBV10-3 with TRBJ2-5; a possible D gene is TRBD1 (5 bases). The germline V gene encodes CDR1 ENHRY and CDR2 SYGVKD. Trimming stripped 4 bases from V and 1 base from J, with 13 bases between. The CDR3 is 15 amino acids.

Ten or more counts support this clonotype. J is TRBJ2-7 and V is TRBV7-9; D may be TRBD1 (6 bases). The CDR3 contains 15 residues. V was shortened by 4 bases and J by 3 bases, with 16 bases between the two germline ends. Germline V CDR1 and CDR2: SEHNR, FQNEAQ (reference sequence). CDR3 nucleotide sequence: TGTGCCAGCAGCTCCAGGACAGTGGATGGCTACGAGCAGTACTTC. It encodes CASSSRTVDGYEQYF.

In its sample, this clonotype was seen a few times. J is TRBJ1-6 and V is TRBV15, with 8 bases fitting TRBD1. The V gene's germline CDR1 is LNHNV and CDR2 YYDKDF (reference sequence). The V gene end was trimmed by 3 bases and the J gene end by 6 bases; junction bases not matched to a gene: 7. This CDR3 contains 16 residues. CDR3 amino acids: CATSSAPGQANSPLHF. For the CDR3, the DNA is TGTGCCACCAGCAGTGCCCCGGGACAGGCTAATTCACCCCTCCACTTT. Based on the CDR3 plus reference TRBV15 and TRBJ1-6, the full variable domain is DAMVIQNPRYQVTQFGKPVTLSCSQTLNHNVMYWYQQKSSQAPKLLFHYYDKDFNNEADTPDNFQSRRPNTSFCFLDIRSPGLGDTAMYLCATSSAPGQANSPLHFGNGTRLTVT.

The V call is TRBV4-1, the J call TRBJ1-2; D unclear. Germline-derived CDR1 and CDR2 are MGHRA and YSYEKL. V was clipped by 1 base and J by 3 bases, with 9 bases between them. The CDR3 is 14 amino acids. CDR3 in amino acids: CASSQGLADYGYTF. As DNA, the CDR3 is TGCGCCAGCAGCCAAGGGCTGGCAGACTATGGCTACACCTTC.

This clonotype was found many times. The gene calls are TRBV10-3 and TRBJ1-6; unclear D gene. Germline V gene lookup returns CDR1 ENHRY and CDR2 SYGVKD. The CDR3 is 12 residues long. V was cut by 6 bases and J by 7 bases, with 7 bases left in between. The CDR3 DNA reads as TGTGCCATCAGAGCTTTCAATTCACCCCTCCACTTT. Translated: CAIRAFNSPLHF.

This clonotype was observed a handful of times. The chain is built from TRBV5-1 and TRBJ1-2; unclear D gene. The CDR3 consists of 15 residues. V lost 4 bases and J 1 base, leaving 14 bases between the germline ends. Germline loops: CDR1 SGHRS, CDR2 YFSETQ. CDR3 nucleotide sequence: TGCGCCAGCAGCATCGCCCCTCACGTTAACTATGGCTACACCTTC. It specifies CASSIAPHVNYGYTF.

This clonotype was counted only a few times. This chain connects TRBV20-1 to TRBJ1-5; D remains ambiguous. This CDR3 has 15 residues. The V gene's germline CDR1 is DFQATT and CDR2 SNEGSKA (reference sequence). The V gene lost 3 bases and the J gene lost 2 bases, with 14 bases spanning the gap. CDR3 amino acids: CSASFDTFGNQPQHF. DNA for the CDR3: TGCAGTGCTAGTTTCGACACCTTTGGCAATCAGCCCCAGCATTTT.

The chain employs TRBV19 and TRBJ1-1; TRBD1 might be the D (5 bases). Germline V gene data show CDR1 as LNHDA and CDR2 as SQIVND (reference sequence). Trimming removed 11 bases from V and 10 bases from J, with 20 bases in between. CDR3 size: 12 residues. Written as DNA, the CDR3 is TGTGCCGTAGGGGAAGGGAACACGGCAGCTTTCTTT. Protein product: CAVGEGNTAAFF.

J is TRBJ1-2 and V is TRBV25-1; D not certain. CDR1 is MGHDK, CDR2 SYGVNS, per germline. The CDR3 runs 13 residues. Trimming pared 2 bases from V and 4 bases from J, leaving 8 bases between. CDR3 coding DNA: TGTGCCAGCAGTGAAGAAGAGCTCTATGGCTACACCTTC. Translated, it gives CASSEEELYGYTF.

Points on this clonotype: This sequence may be a read error, since a much larger clone differs from it by one base. The chain has TRBV7-9 and TRBJ2-7; no reliable D call. This CDR3 region has 13 residues. Per germline, CDR1 SEHNR and CDR2 FQNEAQ (reference sequence). Here the CDR3 reads CGSSLTQSYEQYF. CDR3 coding DNA: TGTGGCAGCAGCTTAACACAGTCCTACGAGCAGTACTTC.

The chain couples TRBV14 to TRBJ2-2; no definite D call. With 3 bases removed from V and 3 bases from J, the gap between germline ends came to 5 bases. This CDR3 has 13 amino acids. Germline lookup yields CDR1 SGHDN and CDR2 FVKESK. In DNA form, the CDR3 reads TGTGCCAGCAGCCACGGGTACACCGGGGAGCTGTTTTTT. It translates to CASSHGYTGELFF.

V is TRBV20-1 and J is TRBJ1-4; D is unclear. Trimming shortened V by 8 bases and J by 3 bases, and 13 bases separated the two germline ends. The CDR3 extends over 13 amino acids. Germline V gene lookup returns CDR1 DFQATT and CDR2 SNEGSKA (reference sequence). The CDR3 sequence is CSLLGGANEKLFF. For the CDR3, the DNA is TGCAGTCTCCTAGGAGGAGCTAATGAAAAACTGTTTTTT.

This clonotype has at least ten counts. V and J are TRBV7-2 and TRBJ2-6; no reliable D call. Germline V gene lookup returns CDR1 SGHTA and CDR2 FQGNSA. The V and J ends lost 2 bases and 4 bases respectively, with 9 bases between them. The CDR3 length is 15 residues. The CDR3 loop is CASSLWVGGANVLTF. CDR3 sequence (DNA): TGTGCCAGCAGCTTATGGGTAGGCGGGGCCAACGTCCTGACTTTC.

This clonotype was observed once. The junction departs from the called germline gene at one end, perhaps through a read error. V usage is TRBV5-1 and J usage is TRBJ2-7, with no clear D. Germline CDR1 reads SGHRS; CDR2 reads YFSETQ. This CDR3 spans 15 amino acids. CDR3 in amino acids: CASSLPIGSYYEQYF. DNA for the CDR3: TGTGCCAGCAGCCTACCCATCGGCAGCTACTACGAGCAGTACTTC.

This rearrangement joins TRBV6-1 to TRBJ1-2, with D tentatively TRBD1 (5 bases). Germline V CDR1 and CDR2: MNHNS, SASEGT. This CDR3 contains 13 residues. V dropped 1 base and J dropped 3 bases, with 6 bases sitting between them. The CDR3 DNA is TGTGCCAGCAGTGAAGTCAGGGACTATGGCTACACCTTC. This translates into CASSEVRDYGYTF.

The rearrangement links TRBV29-1 to TRBJ1-6; 11 bases fit TRBD1. The J segment lost 6 bases and the V segment lost 6 bases, leaving 4 bases of the junction unmatched. Germline values: CDR1 SQVTM, CDR2 ANQGSEA. The CDR3 covers 14 residues. The CDR3 DNA reads TGCAGCGTCCCCGGACAGGGGGCTAATTCACCCCTCCACTTT. It yields the protein CSVPGQGANSPLHF.

Remarks on this clonotype: At one boundary the junction diverges from the germline segment, which might be a read error. J is TRBJ2-6 and V is TRBV29-1; maybe TRBD1 (5 bases). The CDR3 consists of 12 residues. From germline, CDR1 is SQVTM and CDR2 ANQGSEA. Written as DNA, the CDR3 is TGCAGCGTTGTTGCGGAATTGGACACTGAAGCTTTC. Its translation is CSVVAELDTEAF. Full variable domain (missing parts from reference TRBV29-1 and TRBJ2-6): SAVISQKPSRDICQRGTSLTIQCQVDSQVTMMFWYRQQPGQSLTLIATANQGSEATYESGFVIDKFPISRPNLTFSTLTVSNMSPEDSSIYLCSVVAELDTEAFGAGSRLTVL.

Turning to this clonotype: A read error is possible here, since a much larger clone lies one base away. This chain uses TRBV2 with TRBJ2-5, with 9 bases that match TRBD1. The CDR3 runs to 14 residues. The J segment lost 4 bases and the V segment lost 8 bases, leaving 8 bases of the junction unmatched. Germline loops: CDR1 SNHLY, CDR2 FYNNEI. The CDR3 region is CASGLGQGPETQYF. Written as DNA, the CDR3 is TGTGCCAGCGGCTTGGGACAGGGTCCAGAGACCCAGTACTTC.

This chain joins TRBV6-5 and TRBJ1-6; perhaps TRBD1 as D (5 bases). There are 13 residues in the CDR3. CDR1 is MNHEY, CDR2 SVGAGI, per germline. V shed 5 bases and J shed 10 bases, with 12 bases lying between them. For the CDR3, the DNA is TGTGCCAGCAGTATCGGGACGGCATCACCCCTCCACTTT. Translated, it gives CASSIGTASPLHF.

Concerning this clonotype: An end of the junction differs from the germline gene, which may be a read error. The chain employs TRBV2 and TRBJ1-2; D is ambiguous. This CDR3 spans 13 amino acids. Germline loops: CDR1 SNHLY, CDR2 FYNNEI. CDR3 protein: CASSSEPNYGYSF. CDR3 DNA: TGTGCCAGCAGTTCGGAGCCGAACTATGGCTACTCCTTC.